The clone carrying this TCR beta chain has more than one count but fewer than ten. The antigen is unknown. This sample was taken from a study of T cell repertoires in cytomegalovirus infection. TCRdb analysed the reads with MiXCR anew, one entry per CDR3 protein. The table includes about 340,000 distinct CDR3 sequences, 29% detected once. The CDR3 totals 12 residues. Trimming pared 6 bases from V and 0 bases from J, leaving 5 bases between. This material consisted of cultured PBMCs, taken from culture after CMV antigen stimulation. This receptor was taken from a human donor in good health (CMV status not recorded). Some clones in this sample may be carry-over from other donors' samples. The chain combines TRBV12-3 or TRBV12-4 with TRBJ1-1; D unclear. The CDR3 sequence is CASSQMNTEAFF. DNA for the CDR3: TGTGCCAGCAGCCAAATGAACACTGAAGCTTTCTTT.